A single sample gave rise to the 30 T cell receptor beta chains below, sequenced in a study of CD8+ T cells in alopecia areata. Treatment indicated: oral pan-JAK inhibitor, 5-10 mg twice daily. Extracted RNA was reverse transcribed, and the resulting cDNA served as sequencing template. Using immunoSEQ multiplex PCR, the repertoire was profiled, and TCRdb retains in-frame clones only, with some absent. The table shows some 190,000 clones, with around 49% occurring only once. The sample in question was CD8+ T cells sorted from blood, obtained between weeks 51 and 54, from a patient treated with tofacitinib. Source of these receptors: a human donor with alopecia areata.

In nucleotides, the CDR3 is TGCGCCAGCAGCTCTATGACGCTCTATGGCTACACCTTC. This translates into CASSSMTLYGYTF. The chain couples TRBV5-1 to TRBJ1-2, with D unclear. Germline CDR1 and CDR2: SGHRS and YFSETQ. The CDR3 is 13 amino acids. With 3 bases removed from V and 4 bases from J, the gap between germline ends came to 10 bases.

The chain is built from TRBV9 and TRBJ1-6, with 10 bases aligning to TRBD1. There are 13 residues in the CDR3. Per the germline V gene, CDR1 is SGDLS and CDR2 is YYNGEE. The ends lost 7 bases at V and 7 bases at J; junction bases unmatched: 2. Here the CDR3 reads CASGTGENSPLHF. CDR3 nucleotide sequence: TGTGCCAGCGGGACAGGGGAGAATTCACCCCTCCACTTT.

CDR3 bases: TGCGCCAGCAGGGGGCAGGACCTTGGCTACACCTTC. The encoded protein is CASRGQDLGYTF. The chain employs TRBV4-1 and TRBJ1-2; the D gene is possibly TRBD1 (5 bases). The germline V gene encodes CDR1 MGHRA and CDR2 YSYEKL. Trimming cost V 6 bases and J 7 bases, with 12 bases left between them. This CDR3 comprises 12 residues.

This sequence joins TRBV6-1 and TRBJ2-7; D is ambiguous. The CDR3 totals 12 residues. Deletions cut 2 bases from V and 0 bases from J, with 2 bases between. Germline assignment: CDR1 MNHNS and CDR2 SASEGT. In DNA, the CDR3 is TGTGCCAGCAGTGAAATCTCCTACGAGCAGTACTTC. Translating it yields CASSEISYEQYF.

The chain uses TRBV6-6 and TRBJ2-1; the D gene is possibly TRBD2 (6 bases). The CDR3 extends over 14 amino acids. Per germline, CDR1 MNHNY and CDR2 SVGAGI (reference sequence). Between the trimmed V and J ends, which lost 0 bases and 10 bases, there was a span of 13 bases. The CDR3 nucleotides are TGTGCCAGCAGTTACTCGGAGGGTTCAAGAGAGCAGTTCTTC. This translates into CASSYSEGSREQFF.

The V gene is TRBV29-1, the J gene TRBJ2-1; TRBD2 matches 11 bases. Germline V gene lookup returns CDR1 SQVTM and CDR2 ANQGSEA. With 1 base clipped from V and 9 bases from J, the junction kept 5 bases outside the gene matches. The CDR3 totals 14 residues. CDR3: CSVEGSGGAREQFF. The DNA for the CDR3 is TGCAGCGTTGAAGGTAGCGGGGGGGCTCGTGAGCAGTTCTTC.

This clone was seen a handful of times. V usage is TRBV9 and J usage is TRBJ2-4, with a tentative D call TRBD1 (6 bases). The CDR3 is 17 residues long. Germline CDR1 SGDLS, CDR2 YYNGEE. Trimming cost V 3 bases and J 0 bases, with 16 bases left between them. In nucleotides, the CDR3 is TGTGCCAGCAGCGCAACCAGGGGCCCGCTAGCCAAAAACATTCAGTACTTC. Its translation: CASSATRGPLAKNIQYF.

The J gene is TRBJ1-1, the V gene TRBV14; the D gene is possibly TRBD1 (6 bases). Germline V gene data show CDR1 as SGHDN and CDR2 as FVKESK. This CDR3 has 15 amino acids. V dropped 4 bases and J dropped 1 base, with 13 bases sitting between them. CDR3 loop: CASSPFSGANTEAFF. CDR3 nucleotide sequence: TGTGCCAGCAGCCCCTTCTCAGGGGCGAACACTGAAGCTTTCTTT.

V is TRBV19 and J is TRBJ1-5; D gene unclear. V lost 7 bases, J lost 9 bases, and 16 bases lay in between. The CDR3 contains 13 residues. Germline loops: CDR1 LNHDA, CDR2 SQIVND (reference sequence). The CDR3 region has the DNA TGTGCCAGTACTTTATCCTCTTGGGGGCCCCAGCATTTT. Translated, it gives CASTLSSWGPQHF.

J is TRBJ2-2 and V is TRBV19; tentative D call: TRBD2 (5 bases). The CDR3 runs to 15 residues. Trimming pared 7 bases from V and 1 base from J, leaving 13 bases between. Germline V gene data show CDR1 as LNHDA and CDR2 as SQIVND (reference sequence). The CDR3 region is CASTSRDMNTGELFF. The CDR3 DNA follows: TGTGCCAGTACATCCCGGGATATGAACACCGGGGAGCTGTTTTTT.

J is TRBJ1-5 and V is TRBV27; TRBD1 might be the D (5 bases). V dropped 5 bases and J dropped 6 bases, with 17 bases sitting between them. The germline V gene encodes CDR1 MNHEY and CDR2 SMNVEV (reference sequence). The CDR3 extends over 15 amino acids. The CDR3 here is CASSPAAWGSQPQHF. CDR3 nucleotides: TGTGCCAGCAGTCCCGCGGCATGGGGGTCTCAGCCCCAGCATTTT.

V gene TRBV6-6 combines with J gene TRBJ2-7; unclear D gene. The V and J ends lost 0 bases and 6 bases respectively, with 9 bases between them. CDR1 MNHNY and CDR2 SVGAGI come from the germline V gene (reference sequence). The CDR3 totals 13 residues. CDR3 residues: CASSYSNSGEQYF. The CDR3 coding sequence is TGTGCCAGCAGTTACTCGAATTCGGGCGAGCAGTACTTC.

With regard to this clone: Different DNA sequences within this sample yield the same CDR3. The rearrangement uses TRBV27 and TRBJ2-5; D gene uncertain. The CDR3 totals 12 residues. V dropped 3 bases and J dropped 5 bases, with 7 bases sitting between them. Germline CDR1 is MNHEY and CDR2 is SMNVEV (reference sequence). The CDR3 reads CASSFRGETQYF. The DNA for the CDR3 is TGTGCCAGCAGTTTCCGTGGGGAGACCCAGTACTTC.

This clone has only a few counts. The chain has TRBV5-1 and TRBJ2-3; possibly TRBD1 or TRBD2 for D (6 bases each). The CDR3 is made up of 14 amino acids. Germline-derived CDR1 and CDR2 are SGHRS and YFSETQ. Trimming stripped 1 base from V and 8 bases from J, with 14 bases between. CDR3 DNA: TGCGCCAGCAGCTTGAGGGGGGAGAGCGGTACGCAGTATTTT. Translated: CASSLRGESGTQYF.

CDR3 nucleotides: TGCAGCCCAACCCTAGGGGGGGAGACCCAGTACTTC. Translated, it gives CSPTLGGETQYF. This chain uses TRBV29-1 with TRBJ2-5; the D call may be TRBD1 or TRBD2 (6 bases each). CDR1 is SQVTM, CDR2 ANQGSEA, per germline. The V gene lost 8 bases and the J gene lost 5 bases, with 15 bases spanning the gap. The CDR3 runs 12 residues.

The chain carries TRBV29-1 and TRBJ1-1; D unclear. Looked up from germline, CDR1 is SQVTM and CDR2 is ANQGSEA. The CDR3 is made up of 11 amino acids. V was cut by 4 bases and J by 2 bases, with 5 bases left in between. The CDR3 bases are TGCAGCGTTGTGTATAACACTGAAGCTTTCTTT. It codes for CSVVYNTEAFF.

This sequence joins TRBV7-9 and TRBJ1-5, with unresolved D. Germline loops: CDR1 SEHNR, CDR2 FQNEAQ (reference sequence). The CDR3 is made up of 14 amino acids. Trimming took off 4 bases at V and 4 bases at J, with 11 bases between the two ends. The CDR3 sequence is CASSSNLENQPQHF. CDR3 nucleotides: TGTGCCAGCAGCTCGAATTTAGAGAATCAGCCCCAGCATTTT.

This clone occurred a few times. CDR3 loop: CASSHSGTGPETIYF. The DNA for the CDR3 is TGCGCCAGCAGTCACTCCGGGACAGGCCCAGAGACCATATATTTT. The gene calls are TRBV23-1 and TRBJ1-3; TRBD1 aligns across 8 bases. TRBV23-1 is an open reading frame whose function is uncertain. The CDR3 has 15 residues. J was trimmed by 10 bases and V by 3 bases; bases with no gene match: 11.

This clone occurred a few times. V is TRBV6-5 and J is TRBJ1-1; D remains unclear. This CDR3 contains 14 residues. Germline lookup yields CDR1 MNHEY and CDR2 SVGAGI. The V gene lost 2 bases and the J gene lost 4 bases, with 11 bases spanning the gap. In DNA, the CDR3 is TGTGCCAGCAGTTACCTGACTTCTTCCACTGAAGCTTTCTTT. Its translation is CASSYLTSSTEAFF.

The chain links TRBV27 to TRBJ2-4, with a tentative D call TRBD1 (5 bases). Trimming pared 2 bases from V and 0 bases from J, leaving 11 bases between. The CDR3 sequence is 16 residues long. Germline-derived CDR1 and CDR2 are MNHEY and SMNVEV (reference sequence). This CDR3 reads CASSLGAGLAKNIQYF. The CDR3 nucleotides read TGTGCCAGCAGTTTAGGGGCCGGCCTAGCCAAAAACATTCAGTACTTC.

The chain recombines TRBV27 with TRBJ2-5, with 7 bases aligning to TRBD1. Unmatched junction bases numbered 11, after V lost 5 bases and J lost 2 bases. The CDR3 has 16 residues. Germline V gives CDR1 MNHEY, CDR2 SMNVEV (reference sequence). This CDR3 reads CASSPHRGSWQETQYF. DNA of the CDR3: TGTGCCAGCAGTCCTCACAGGGGAAGCTGGCAAGAGACCCAGTACTTC.

This clone was recorded a few times. The V gene is TRBV27, the J gene TRBJ1-1; D is ambiguous. The V and J ends lost 5 bases and 1 base respectively, with 11 bases between them. The V gene's germline CDR1 is MNHEY and CDR2 SMNVEV (reference sequence). This CDR3 spans 14 amino acids. The CDR3 DNA is TGTGCCAGCAGTCTACGGGAGTCGAACACTGAAGCTTTCTTT. As protein: CASSLRESNTEAFF.

CDR3 in DNA: TGCGCCAGCACCCTAGCGGGGTTCACAGATACGCAGTATTTT. Residues: CASTLAGFTDTQYF. The chain employs TRBV10-2 and TRBJ2-3; 9 positions agree with TRBD2. Germline V CDR1 and CDR2: WSHSY, SAAADI. The CDR3 totals 14 residues. The V and J ends lost 7 bases and 2 bases, in that order; junction bases with no gene match: 4.

The chain uses TRBV6-6 and TRBJ1-6; D perhaps matches TRBD1 (6 bases). The CDR3 length is 14 residues. V was clipped by 3 bases and J by 8 bases, with 11 bases between them. Germline V gene sequence: CDR1 MNHNY, CDR2 SVGAGI (reference sequence). Here the CDR3 DNA reads TGTGCCAGCAGTTATGGGGGCGGGGATTCACCCCTCCACTTT. Amino acid sequence: CASSYGGGDSPLHF.

Concerning this clone itself: Additional DNA sequences in this sample encode the identical CDR3. The rearrangement uses TRBV6-5 and TRBJ2-7, with TRBD1 as a possible D gene (6 bases). The CDR3 consists of 13 residues. Germline V CDR1 and CDR2: MNHEY, SVGAGI. V was pared by 4 bases and J by 2 bases, with 9 bases between. CDR3 DNA: TGTGCCAGCAGTTTAGCAGGGGCCTACGAGCAGTACTTC. Amino acids: CASSLAGAYEQYF.

The CDR3 sequence is CSVDTGGSDYGYTF. CDR3 nucleotide sequence: TGCAGCGTCGATACAGGGGGTTCGGACTATGGCTACACCTTC. The V call is TRBV29-1, the J call TRBJ1-2; 8 bases fit TRBD1. The V gene's germline CDR1 is SQVTM and CDR2 ANQGSEA. J gave up 3 bases and V 6 bases, and 9 bases lay outside the gene matches. The CDR3 extends over 14 amino acids.

The V gene is TRBV11-2, the J gene TRBJ2-5; the D is unclear. V was cut by 1 base and J by 4 bases, with 10 bases left in between. The germline V gene has CDR1 SGHAT and CDR2 FQNNGV. This CDR3 is built from 14 residues. This chain's CDR3 is CASSLVGFGETQYF. CDR3 DNA: TGTGCCAGCAGCTTAGTGGGTTTCGGAGAGACCCAGTACTTC.

The chain carries TRBV27 and TRBJ1-4, with D unclear. Germline V lookup: CDR1 MNHEY, CDR2 SMNVEV (reference sequence). The CDR3 is 16 residues long. V was pared by 0 bases and J by 0 bases, with 8 bases between. Here the CDR3 reads CASSLSNGATNEKLFF. CDR3 bases: TGTGCCAGCAGTTTATCGAATGGGGCAACTAATGAAAAACTGTTTTTT.

This clone was recorded a few times. The V gene is TRBV7-2, the J gene TRBJ2-3; D is unresolved. Looked up from germline, CDR1 is SGHTA and CDR2 is FQGNSA. The V end was cut by 7 bases, the J end by 0 bases, with 8 bases between. This CDR3 has 13 residues. CDR3 DNA: TGTGCCAGCACGGCTCAAAGCACAGATACGCAGTATTTT. Amino acid sequence: CASTAQSTDTQYF.

The chain couples TRBV6-4 to TRBJ2-2; D may be TRBD2 (6 bases). The ends were cut back, 4 bases at V and 6 bases at J, with 6 bases in the middle. CDR3 size: 12 residues. CDR1 is MRHNA, CDR2 SNTAGT, per germline. In DNA, the CDR3 is TGTGCCAGCAGTGCGGGGGCCGGGGAGCTGTTTTTT. It encodes CASSAGAGELFF.